This T cell receptor (beta chain) was retrieved from a study of blood T cell repertoires in COVID-19. On the study more broadly: Italy, Spain and the United States were the sources of the convalescent and acute COVID-19 samples. In each case, the material was cDNA or gDNA derived from T cells, B-cell-depleted T cells, or PBMCs.

V shed 5 bases and J 10 bases; nucleotides not matched to a gene: 7. The CDR3 sequence is 13 residues long. In germline, CDR1 is MNHEY, CDR2 SVGEGT. Clones were read by immunoSEQ multiplex PCR, and TCRdb kept only the in-frame ones, dropping some. The sample includes just over 650,000 clones, 90% of them seen just once. The clonotype was recovered from a woman younger than 30 with acute or convalescent COVID-19. The source material was peripheral blood. V usage is TRBV6-2 or TRBV6-3 and J usage is TRBJ1-5; 8 bases are a match to TRBD1. The CDR3 coding sequence is TGTGCCAGCAGTAGAACAGGGGGAATACCCCAGCATTTT. Its protein product is CASSRTGGIPQHF.